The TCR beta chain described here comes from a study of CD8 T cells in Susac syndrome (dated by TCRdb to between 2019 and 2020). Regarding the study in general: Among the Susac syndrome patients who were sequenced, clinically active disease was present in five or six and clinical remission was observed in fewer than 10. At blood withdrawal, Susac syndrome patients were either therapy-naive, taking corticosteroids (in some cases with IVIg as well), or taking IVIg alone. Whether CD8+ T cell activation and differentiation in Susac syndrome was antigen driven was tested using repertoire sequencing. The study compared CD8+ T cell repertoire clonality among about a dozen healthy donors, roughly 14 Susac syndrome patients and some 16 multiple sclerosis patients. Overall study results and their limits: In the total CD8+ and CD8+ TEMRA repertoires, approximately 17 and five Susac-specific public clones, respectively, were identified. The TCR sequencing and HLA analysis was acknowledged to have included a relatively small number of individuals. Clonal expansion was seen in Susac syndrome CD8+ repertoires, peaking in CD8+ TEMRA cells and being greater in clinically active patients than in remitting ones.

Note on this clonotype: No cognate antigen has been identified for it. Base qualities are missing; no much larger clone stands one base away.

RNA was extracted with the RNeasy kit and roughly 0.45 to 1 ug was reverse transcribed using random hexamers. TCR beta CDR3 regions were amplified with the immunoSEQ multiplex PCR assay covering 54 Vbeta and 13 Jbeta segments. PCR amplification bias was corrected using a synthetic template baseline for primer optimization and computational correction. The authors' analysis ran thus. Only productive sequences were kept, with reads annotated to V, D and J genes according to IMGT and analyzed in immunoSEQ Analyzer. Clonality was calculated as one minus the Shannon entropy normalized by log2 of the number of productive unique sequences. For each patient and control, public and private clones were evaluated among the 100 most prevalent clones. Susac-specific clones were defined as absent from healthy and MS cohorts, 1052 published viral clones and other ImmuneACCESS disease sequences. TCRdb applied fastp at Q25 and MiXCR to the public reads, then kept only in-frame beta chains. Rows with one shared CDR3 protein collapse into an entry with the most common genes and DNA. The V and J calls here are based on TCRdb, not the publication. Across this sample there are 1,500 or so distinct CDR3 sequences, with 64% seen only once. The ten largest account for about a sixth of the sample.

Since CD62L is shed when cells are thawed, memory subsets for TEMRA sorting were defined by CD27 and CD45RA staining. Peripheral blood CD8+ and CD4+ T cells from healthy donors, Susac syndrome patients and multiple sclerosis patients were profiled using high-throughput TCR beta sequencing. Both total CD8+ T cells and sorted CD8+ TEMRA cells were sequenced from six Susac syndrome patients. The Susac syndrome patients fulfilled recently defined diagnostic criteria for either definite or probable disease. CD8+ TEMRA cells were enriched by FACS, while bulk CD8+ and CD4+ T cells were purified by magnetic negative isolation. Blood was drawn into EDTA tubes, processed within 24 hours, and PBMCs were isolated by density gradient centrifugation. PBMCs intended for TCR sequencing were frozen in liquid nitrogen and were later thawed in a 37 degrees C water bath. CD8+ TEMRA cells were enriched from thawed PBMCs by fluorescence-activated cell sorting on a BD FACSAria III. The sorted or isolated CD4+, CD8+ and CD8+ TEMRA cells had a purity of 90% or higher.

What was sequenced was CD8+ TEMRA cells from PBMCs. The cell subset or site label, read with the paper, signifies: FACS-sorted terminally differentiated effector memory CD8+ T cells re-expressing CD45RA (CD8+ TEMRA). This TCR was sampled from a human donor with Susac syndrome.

The DNA is as follows: TGTGCCAGCAGACCGGGGGCTAACTATGGCTACACCTTC. Translation gives CASRPGANYGYTF. The sequence is built from TRBV13 and TRBJ1-2; perhaps TRBD1 is the D gene, with 5 bases matching. Measured from the cysteine to the phenylalanine, the CDR3 is 13 residues long. The DNA shown is the 39-base CDR3, in frame from base 1. At the junction V is shortened by 6 bases and J by 0 bases, with 8 bases in between. The germline V gene (reference sequence) supplies CDR1 PRHDT and CDR2 FYEKMQ.